This is a list of T cell receptor beta chains from one sample in a study of T cell repertoires in cytomegalovirus infection. Each CDR3 protein gets one entry after TCRdb re-called the reads with MiXCR. Of roughly 200,000 distinct CDR3 sequences in the sample, about a tenth are singletons; the top ten hold roughly 5%. What was sequenced was PBMCs. The receptors here all came from a human donor in good health (CMV status not recorded). Some clones in this sample may be carry-over from other donors' samples. Both conserved end residues are part of each CDR3. A D gene is named only where the DNA matches it firmly. Clone size is given for some rows only: seen once, a few or many times, or a class if the clone is expanded.

D | J | size | V | CDR3 | DNA
TRBD1 | TRBJ2-7 | . | TRBV7-9 | CASSLSQGAQRLEQYF | TGTGCCAGCAGCCTTTCTCAGGGGGCTCAGCGGCTCGAGCAGTACTTC
TRBD1 | TRBJ1-5 | many | TRBV6-2/TRBV6-3 | CASSPIRDRVSNQPQHF | TGTGCCAGCAGCCCTATCCGGGACAGGGTTAGCAATCAGCCCCAGCATTTT
. | TRBJ1-1 | many | TRBV7-2 | CASSQFLGGNTEAFF | TGTGCCAGCAGCCAATTTCTCGGTGGGAACACTGAAGCTTTCTTT
TRBD2 | TRBJ2-1 | few | TRBV11-2 | CASSLGAGAHNEQFF | TGTGCCAGCAGCTTAGGAGCGGGAGCCCACAATGAGCAGTTCTTC
. | TRBJ1-1 | many | TRBV7-2 | CASSFGGGTEAFF | TGTGCCAGCAGCTTCGGCGGCGGCACTGAAGCTTTCTTT
TRBD2 | TRBJ2-5 | many | TRBV24-1 | CATSKRGPHQETQYF | TGTGCCACTAGCAAGCGGGGGCCCCACCAAGAGACCCAGTACTTC
TRBD1 | TRBJ1-2 | many | TRBV7-2 | CASSLVRQGDYGYTF | TGTGCCAGCAGCTTAGTTCGACAGGGGGACTATGGCTACACCTTC
. | TRBJ2-7 | many | TRBV6-2/TRBV6-3 | CASREGTPGEQYF | TGTGCCAGCAGAGAAGGGACCCCAGGTGAGCAGTACTTC
TRBD1 | TRBJ2-2 | . | TRBV5-1 | CASSVRQGSTGELFF | TGCGCCAGCAGCGTCAGACAGGGGTCAACCGGGGAGCTGTTTTTT
TRBD1 | TRBJ2-5 | . | TRBV20-1 | CSAGRGGAGETQYF | TGCAGTGCGGGCCGAGGGGGCGCAGGAGAGACCCAGTACTTC
. | TRBJ1-1 | many | TRBV4-3 | CASSSRKMGVGTEAFF | TGCGCCAGCAGCTCCCGAAAGATGGGGGTTGGCACTGAAGCTTTCTTT
. | TRBJ1-4 | many | TRBV7-2 | CASRETLTNEKLFF | TGTGCCAGCCGCGAGACACTCACTAATGAAAAACTGTTTTTT
TRBD2 | TRBJ2-7 | many | TRBV7-2 | CASRWGLADNYEQYF | TGTGCCAGCAGGTGGGGACTAGCGGACAACTACGAGCAGTACTTC
TRBD2 | TRBJ2-5 | many | TRBV20-1 | CSALLAGGLEETQYF | TGCAGTGCGTTACTAGCGGGAGGGCTGGAAGAGACCCAGTACTTC
TRBD1 | TRBJ2-5 | few | TRBV11-2 | CASSFTGDETQYF | TGTGCCAGCAGCTTTACAGGGGACGAGACCCAGTACTTC
TRBD1 | TRBJ1-2 | many | TRBV20-1 | CSARETGGGAFGYTF | TGCAGTGCTAGAGAGACAGGGGGTGGGGCCTTTGGCTACACCTTC
. | TRBJ2-3 | few | TRBV27 | CASSLLAAIISTDTQYF | TGTGCCAGCAGTTTATTGGCGGCGATTATAAGCACAGATACGCAGTATTTT
. | TRBJ1-3 | many | TRBV2 | CASSTEQGSSGNTIYF | TGTGCCAGCAGTACCGAGCAGGGGAGCTCTGGAAACACCATATATTTT
. | TRBJ1-5 | many | TRBV7-8 | CASSDNLRSNQPQHF | TGTGCCAGCAGCGACAATCTACGGAGCAATCAGCCCCAGCATTTT
. | TRBJ2-7 | few | TRBV2 | CASSVEGGGYEQYF | TGTGCCAGCAGTGTTGAGGGTGGAGGATACGAGCAGTACTTC
. | TRBJ1-1 | few | TRBV29-1 | CSVESGWAFF | TGCAGCGTTGAGTCCGGGTGGGCTTTCTTT
TRBD2 | TRBJ2-7 | few | TRBV28 | CASIPLPGAGRDSYEQYF | TGTGCCAGCATCCCCCTCCCAGGCGCGGGGAGGGACTCCTACGAGCAGTACTTC
TRBD1 | TRBJ1-2 | . | TRBV20-1 | CSARDPSLRQGKGYTF | TGCAGTGCTAGAGATCCGTCGTTAAGACAGGGCAAAGGCTACACCTTC
. | TRBJ2-7 | many | TRBV20-1 | CSARDGGRLGDEQYF | TGCAGTGCGCGAGACGGTGGTCGACTCGGGGACGAGCAGTACTTC